Listed below are T cell receptor beta chains from one sample, sequenced in a study of blood T cell repertoires in COVID-19. TCRdb's table, derived via immunoSEQ multiplex PCR, lists solely in-frame clones and lacks some. The table includes more than 150,000 clones, around 80% detected once. The sequencing sample was made of peripheral blood. Receptors were obtained from a human donor in a cohort sampled during active COVID-19. The CDR3 runs from the conserved cysteine through the conserved F or W. The order of the fields is V gene, clone size, D gene, J gene, CDR3 DNA, CDR3 protein. A D gene is named only where the DNA matches it firmly. Size values are once, few and many counts, or a class for expanded clones, and some rows have none.

TRBV6-5	-	-	TRBJ1-5	TGTGCCAGCAAGGACAAGAGCAATCAGCCCCAGCATTTT	CASKDKSNQPQHF
TRBV7-9	few	TRBD1	TRBJ1-3	TGTGCCAGCAGCCCGATGAGTGGCAGGGGGTCTGGAAACACCATATATTTT	CASSPMSGRGSGNTIYF
TRBV5-1	once	TRBD1	TRBJ1-2	TGCGCCAGCAGCTTGGCCTCAGGGGGCGACTATGGCTACACCTTC	CASSLASGGDYGYTF
TRBV5-6	-	-	TRBJ2-7	TGTGCCAGCAGCTTGGGGCCCCGCCCCCAGGGAAAGCAGTACTTC	CASSLGPRPQGKQYF
TRBV9	-	TRBD2	TRBJ2-1	TGTGCCAGCAGCTCCCAGCGTGCCGGGACTAGCCCTTTAGGTGAGCAGTTCTTC	CASSSQRAGTSPLGEQFF
TRBV3-1/TRBV3-2	-	TRBD1	TRBJ2-7	TGTGCCAGCAGCCAAGCGGACAGGGGCGAGCAGTACTTC	CASSQADRGEQYF
TRBV5-6	-	TRBD2	TRBJ2-2	TGTGCCAGCAGCTTGCTCGAGCGGGGGAACACCGGGGAGCTGTTTTTT	CASSLLERGNTGELFF
TRBV6-1	once	-	TRBJ2-3	TGTGCCAGCAGTGAATCCCCCTTAGTTATAGATACGCAGTATTTT	CASSESPLVIDTQYF
TRBV5-1	-	TRBD1	TRBJ1-1	TGCGCCAGCAGCTTCAGCTATAGATTCCGGGACAGAGAGAGTCCTTATGAAGCTTTCTTT	CASSFSYRFRDRESPYEAFF
TRBV6-5	-	TRBD1	TRBJ1-2	TGTGCCAGCAGGCGGACAGGCAACTATGGCTACACCTTC	CASRRTGNYGYTF
TRBV11-2	once	-	TRBJ2-7	TGTGCCAGCAGCAGGGGGGGGGAAGCCTACGAGCAGTACTTC	CASSRGGEAYEQYF
TRBV5-6	few	TRBD1	TRBJ2-7	TGTGCCAGCAGCTTACAGGGGGTCTACGAGCAGTACTTC	CASSLQGVYEQYF
TRBV6-2/TRBV6-3	-	-	TRBJ1-1	TGTGCCAGCAGTTACCGGACAATATCGAACACTGAAGCTTTCTTT	CASSYRTISNTEAFF
TRBV3-1/TRBV3-2	-	TRBD1	TRBJ2-3	TGTGCCAGCAGCCACCGGGACAGGGGGCCGAAAGATACGCAGTATTTT	CASSHRDRGPKDTQYF
TRBV9	-	-	TRBJ1-2	TGTGCCAGCACTCTGCTTTCCGACGGGGACTATGGCTACACCTTC	CASTLLSDGDYGYTF
TRBV5-4	-	-	TRBJ1-6	TGTGCCAGCAGCTTGTCCAGGGAAAATTCACCCCTCCACTTT	CASSLSRENSPLHF
TRBV5-1	-	TRBD2	TRBJ2-2	TGCGCCAGCAGCTTGTTACGGGGGGCGAACACCGGGGAGCTGTTTTTT	CASSLLRGANTGELFF
TRBV7-3	once	-	TRBJ2-1	TGTGCCAGCAGCTCTCTGACTGGAGCCTCCTACAATGAGCAGTTCTTC	CASSSLTGASYNEQFF
TRBV5-6	-	TRBD2	TRBJ2-5	TGTGCCAGCAGCTTTCGCCTAGCGGGGGGCGAGACCCAGTACTTC	CASSFRLAGGETQYF
TRBV27	-	-	TRBJ1-2	TGTGCCAGCAGTCTCGGGACTTCCTATGGCTACACCTTC	CASSLGTSYGYTF
TRBV5-1	few	TRBD1	TRBJ2-7	TGCGCCAGCAGCTGGGGGGACAGGGCTTACGAGCAGTACTTC	CASSWGDRAYEQYF
TRBV7-9	-	-	TRBJ1-3	TGTGCCAGCAGCTTAGATGGACAGTATTCCTCTGGAAACACCATATATTTT	CASSLDGQYSSGNTIYF
TRBV5-5	-	TRBD1	TRBJ1-2	TGTGCCAGCAGCTCGGACCCGGGACAGGGCGTTAACTATGGCTACACCTTC	CASSSDPGQGVNYGYTF
TRBV30	-	TRBD2	TRBJ2-3	TGTGCCTGGAGTCGCGGGGGGTCGGGAGATACGCAGTATTTT	CAWSRGGSGDTQYF
TRBV27	few	-	TRBJ2-2	TGTGCCAGCAGTTTATCTATGCACCGGGACAAAGAACACCGGGGAGCTGTTTTT	CASSLSMHRDKEHRGAVF
TRBV24-1	-	TRBD1	TRBJ1-4	TGTGCCACCAGTGATTTGGAGGGGGCAGATGAAAAACTGTTTTTT	CATSDLEGADEKLFF
TRBV6-2/TRBV6-3	-	-	TRBJ2-3	TGTGCCAGCAGTTATGGGGGGGCCTCAGATACGCAGTATTTT	CASSYGGASDTQYF